The clone carrying this T cell receptor beta chain was recorded many times. Combining a sample-barcoded 5' primer with a J-beta primer mix, a second PCR ran for about 6 to 12 cycles. From the 5' RACE reads, TCRdb called clonotypes with MiXCR, one entry per CDR3 protein. The data contain just under 900,000 distinct CDR3 sequences, under 35% of them singletons. Donors gave approximately 9.9 milliliters of peripheral blood apiece. The source of the sample is a study of blood T cells in healthy people across ages. Study background: Template switching recovered approximately one barcoded beta molecule for every two T cells.

Sequenced sample: blood. This receptor was identified in an elderly woman in good health.

The DNA of the CDR3 is TGTGCCAGCACCCGGACTAGCGGGGTACTCTCAGATACGCAGTATTTT. Translated, it gives CASTRTSGVLSDTQYF. The rearrangement joins TRBV12-3 or TRBV12-4 to TRBJ2-3; TRBD2 matches 12 bases. The CDR3 extends over 16 amino acids. Trimming removed 7 bases from V and 4 bases from J; junction bases left unmatched: 9.